These 8 T cell receptor beta chains were sequenced from one sample in a study of human T cells and chemical hapten exposure. TCRdb reprocessed the RACE reads via MiXCR and lists one record per CDR3 protein. The repertoire holds about 180,000 distinct CDR3 sequences, with 30% as singletons. As to time point: pre-sensitization, week 0. As for treatment: therapeutic diphenylcyclopropenone sensitization with weekly scalp DPC. Sequences were derived from whole blood, sampled in connection with sensitization to the hapten diphenylcyclopropenone (DPC). The receptors derive from a woman in her twenties or thirties with alopecia areata. Some clones in this sample may be carry-over from other donors' samples.

V and J are TRBV12-5 and TRBJ1-5; 10 bases are a match to TRBD1. The trim removed 4 bases at V and 5 bases at J, leaving 8 bases unmatched. This CDR3 contains 16 residues. CDR1 is LGHNT and CDR2 is FRNRAP in the germline V gene. The CDR3 DNA reads as TGTGCTAGTGGTTGGCCCTCCGGGACAGGGGATCAGCCCCAGCATTTT. It specifies CASGWPSGTGDQPQHF.

This clonotype was recorded at least ten times. The chain couples TRBV28 to TRBJ2-1; 7 positions match TRBD2. The CDR3 length is 14 residues. Germline lookup yields CDR1 MDHEN and CDR2 SYDVKM. With V trimmed by 10 bases and J by 0 bases, 6 bases remained unmatched. The CDR3 region has the DNA TGTGCCACCGAGCGCGGGAGCTCCTACAATGAGCAGTTCTTC. Its protein product is CATERGSSYNEQFF.

This chain joins TRBV7-2 and TRBJ1-6, with unresolved D. The CDR3 spans 13 residues. Trimming took off 5 bases at V and 7 bases at J, with 9 bases between the two ends. CDR1 is SGHTA and CDR2 is FQGNSA in the germline V gene. CDR3 residues: CASSGLQNSPLHF. CDR3 DNA sequence: TGTGCCAGCAGCGGATTACAGAATTCACCCCTCCACTTT.

The V and J genes are TRBV6-1 and TRBJ2-7; the D is unclear. This CDR3 comprises 14 residues. V was pared by 3 bases and J by 2 bases, with 11 bases between. Per the germline V gene, CDR1 is MNHNS and CDR2 is SASEGT. The CDR3 protein is CASSEDGAAYEQYF. The CDR3 DNA sequence: TGTGCCAGCAGTGAGGACGGTGCTGCCTACGAGCAGTACTTC.

The CDR3 region has the DNA TGTGCCAGCAGCTTAGATTCAGCGGGTCCAGATACGCAGTATTTT. As protein: CASSLDSAGPDTQYF. The V gene is TRBV7-2, the J gene TRBJ2-3; D perhaps matches TRBD2 (6 bases). CDR3 length: 15 residues. Germline V CDR1 and CDR2: SGHTA, FQGNSA. V was trimmed by 1 base and J by 4 bases, leaving 12 bases between them.

The chain uses TRBV6-2 or TRBV6-3 and TRBJ1-1, with D uncertain. Between the trimmed V and J ends, which lost 0 bases and 1 base, there was a span of 9 bases. There are 15 residues in the CDR3. Looked up from germline, CDR1 is MNHEY and CDR2 is SVGEGT. CDR3 residues: CASSYSNTRNTEAFF. CDR3 bases: TGTGCCAGCAGTTACTCGAACACGAGGAACACTGAAGCTTTCTTT.

V usage is TRBV20-1 and J usage is TRBJ2-1; 8 nucleotides match TRBD2. V lost 1 base to trimming and J lost 4 bases; unmatched junction nucleotides: 9. This CDR3 spans 16 amino acids. Germline CDR1 is DFQATT and CDR2 is SNEGSKA (reference sequence). The CDR3 here is CSARGVGRESYNEQFF. The CDR3 DNA sequence: TGCAGTGCTAGAGGAGTCGGGAGGGAGAGTTACAATGAGCAGTTCTTC.

The sample holds many counts of this clonotype. The rearrangement joins TRBV28 to TRBJ1-1; D is unresolved. V was clipped by 2 bases and J by 3 bases, with 4 bases between them. Germline values: CDR1 MDHEN, CDR2 SYDVKM. CDR3 length equals 12 residues. The CDR3 sequence: CASSLGHTEAFF. The CDR3 DNA sequence: TGTGCCAGCAGTTTAGGGCACACTGAAGCTTTCTTT.